This is a list of T cell receptor beta chains from one sample in a study of technical replicates of blood from a handful of donors. TCRdb's table, derived via immunoSEQ multiplex PCR, lists solely in-frame clones and lacks some. The sample records more than 70,000 clones, about 90% being singletons. The sequenced sample consisted of T cells isolated from PBMCs. The receptors shown here come from a human donor in good health. Both conserved end residues are part of each CDR3. A D gene is named only where the DNA matches it firmly. A clone size is listed for some rows: how often the clone was seen (once, few, many), or a class if it is expanded.

v_call	clone_size	j_call	d_call	cdr3_nt	cdr3_aa
TRBV6-5	.	TRBJ1-1	.	TGTGCCAGCAGTTACTCGGGGGGGCAGAACACTGAAGCTTTCTTT	CASSYSGGQNTEAFF
TRBV7-2	.	TRBJ1-1	.	TGTGCCAGCAGGGGGGCTCCTGAAGCTTTCTTT	CASRGAPEAFF
TRBV27	.	TRBJ1-5	.	TGTGCCAGCAGTTTATACAGGGATCAGCCCCAGCATTTT	CASSLYRDQPQHF
TRBV10-2	.	TRBJ1-2	.	TGCGCCAGCAGAAATCGTGGGGGCTTGGATGGCTACACCTTC	CASRNRGGLDGYTF
TRBV4-2	.	TRBJ2-1	TRBD1	TGTGCCAGCAGCCAAGTGGACAGGGTAGACAATGAGCAGTTCTTC	CASSQVDRVDNEQFF
TRBV2	.	TRBJ2-7	TRBD1	TGTGCCAGCAACGACAGGGGGCGGTACGAGCAGTACTTC	CASNDRGRYEQYF
TRBV5-1	.	TRBJ1-2	.	TGCGCCAGCAGCTTGGAACAGTGTGGAGGCTACACCTTC	CASSLEQCGGYTF
TRBV28	once	TRBJ2-1	TRBD2	TGTGCCAGTTGGTCCTCTAGCGGGGGGAATGAGCAGTTCTTC	CASWSSSGGNEQFF
TRBV27	.	TRBJ2-1	.	TGTGCCAGCAGTCATGGGAGCGGGGAGCAGTTCTTC	CASSHGSGEQFF
TRBV14	.	TRBJ1-1	.	TGTGCCAGCAGCCAAGATAGGACCACAGGGCCCTCTCAGACCAATGCAGCTTTCTTT	CASSQDRTTGPSQTNAAFF
TRBV5-1	.	TRBJ2-1	TRBD2	TGCGCCAGCAGCTTGGGTCTAGCGGGTTACAATGAGCAGTTCTTC	CASSLGLAGYNEQFF
TRBV6-4	.	TRBJ1-5	TRBD1	TGTGCCAGCAGGCAACAGGGGGATTCGGATCAGCCCCAGCATTTT	CASRQQGDSDQPQHF
TRBV12-1	.	TRBJ1-1	.	TGTGCCAGCAGCTTTGTGGACAGGGAGCCTGAAGCTTTCTTT	CASSFVDREPEAFF